A selection of T cell receptor beta chains follows, all from one sample in a study of cytomegalovirus exposure and HLA in healthy donors. Data came from immunoSEQ multiplex PCR; TCRdb stores just in-frame clones and leaves some out. Of under 200,000 clones in the sample, about 80% are singletons; the top ten hold 1.3%. Sequenced input: PBMCs. These receptors all stem from a man younger than 45 in good health and CMV-seronegative. Each CDR3 is given with its conserved first and last residue. D genes are given only for firm matches. Clone size appears in some rows only: once, few, many, or a class for an expanded clone.

TRBJ1-5	once	TRBD1	TRBV6-5	TGTGCCAGCAGCATAACAGGGGGTCAGTCTCAGCCCCAGCATTTT	CASSITGGQSQPQHF
TRBJ1-1	NA	TRBD1	TRBV7-9	TGTGCCAGCAGCCCCCGGGACAGGGTCACTGAAGCTTTCTTT	CASSPRDRVTEAFF
TRBJ1-1	few	TRBD1	TRBV13	TGTGCCAGCAGCCTCGGGACAGGGGGTGGGAGCGCTGAAGCTTTCTTT	CASSLGTGGGSAEAFF
TRBJ2-2	NA	NA	TRBV19	TGTGCCAGTAGTATTGTCGGAGCCGAGAGGACCGGGGAGCTGTTTTTT	CASSIVGAERTGELFF
TRBJ2-7	NA	TRBD2	TRBV2	TGTGCCAGCAGCCTCTTCGCCGGGACTAGCGGGGGTTACGAGCAGTACTTC	CASSLFAGTSGGYEQYF
TRBJ2-1	NA	TRBD2	TRBV2	TGTGCCAGCAGCCTCCTAGCGGGGCAGAATGAGCAGTTCTTC	CASSLLAGQNEQFF
TRBJ2-1	NA	TRBD2	TRBV27	TGTGCCAGCAGTGATCTGACTAGCGGAGCCCTGGGGGACTTTCGCAATGAGCAGTTCTTC	CASSDLTSGALGDFRNEQFF
TRBJ2-2	NA	TRBD1	TRBV27	TGTGCCAGCAGTTCCCCTGGCAGGGGGATCACCGGGGAGCTGTTTTTT	CASSSPGRGITGELFF
TRBJ2-2	NA	NA	TRBV19	TGTGCCAGTAGTCTCGGAGGACTCACCGGGGAGCTGTTTTTT	CASSLGGLTGELFF
TRBJ2-3	NA	NA	TRBV9	TGTGCCAGCAGCGTAGCGAGCGCGGGTGGGGCAGATACGCAGTATTTT	CASSVASAGGADTQYF
TRBJ1-5	once	NA	TRBV28	TGTGCCAGCAGTTTTCATCAGAAAAATCAGCCCCAGCATTTT	CASSFHQKNQPQHF
TRBJ2-1	NA	NA	TRBV5-6	TGTGCCAGCAGCTCGACGAACAAGACAGGTTACTATTACAATGAGCAGTTCTTC	CASSSTNKTGYYYNEQFF
TRBJ1-5	NA	TRBD1	TRBV29-1	TGCAGCGTTGGGGCCGGGACAGACCTTTGGGCCCAGCATTTT	CSVGAGTDLWAQHF
TRBJ2-1	NA	NA	TRBV7-7	TGTGCTAGCAGCCTCGCCCCCGCGGGAAGCTCCTACAATGAGCAGTTCTTC	CASSLAPAGSSYNEQFF
TRBJ2-2	NA	TRBD2	TRBV7-3	TGTGCCAGCAGCCCCTCGGGGGGTCGGTCCGGGGAGCTGTTTTTT	CASSPSGGRSGELFF
TRBJ1-2	NA	TRBD1	TRBV27	TGTGCCAGCAGTTTAGTGGGGACAGGGGGCTGGGGCTACACCTTC	CASSLVGTGGWGYTF
TRBJ1-2	few	NA	TRBV4-1	TGCGCCAGCAGCCAACTGAGTTTTGGTGGAACAGAAGTCCACTATGGCTACACCTTC	CASSQLSFGGTEVHYGYTF
TRBJ1-2	NA	NA	TRBV4-3	TGCGCCAGCAGCCAAGTGCTGTTTGGGGGAGGGGACTATGGCTACACCTTC	CASSQVLFGGGDYGYTF
TRBJ1-5	NA	TRBD1	TRBV4-1	TGCGCCAGCAGCCAACTCTCCGGGACAGGGAACGATCAGCCCCAGCATTTT	CASSQLSGTGNDQPQHF
TRBJ1-5	NA	TRBD1	TRBV19	TGTGCCAGTAGTTTACAGGGGGCTGTTCAGCCCCAGCATTTT	CASSLQGAVQPQHF
TRBJ2-7	NA	NA	TRBV29-1	TGCAGCGCGGCCGGCGGGACAGTGTCCTACGAGCAGTACTTC	CSAAGGTVSYEQYF
TRBJ2-7	NA	TRBD2	TRBV9	TGTGCCAGCAGCGCCTCTAGCGGGAGCGGCTACGAGCAGTACTTC	CASSASSGSGYEQYF
TRBJ1-3	NA	TRBD1	TRBV6-5	TGTGCCACCCGGACAGGTTACTCTGGAAACACCATATATTTT	CATRTGYSGNTIYF
TRBJ2-7	NA	NA	TRBV4-3	TGCGCCAGCAGCCAAGATTGGCAGGTCGCGTACGAGCAGTACTTC	CASSQDWQVAYEQYF
TRBJ2-2	NA	TRBD2	TRBV29-1	TGCAGCGTTAGCGGGGGGCTCGACGGGGAGCTGTTTTTT	CSVSGGLDGELFF
TRBJ1-1	NA	NA	TRBV25-1	TGTGCCAGCACCGCCGGGGGGATGAACACTGAAGCTTTCTTT	CASTAGGMNTEAFF
TRBJ1-1	once	TRBD1	TRBV9	TGTGCCAGCAGCTCTGGGACAGGGGACACTGAAGCTTTCTTT	CASSSGTGDTEAFF
TRBJ1-5	NA	NA	TRBV19	TGTGCCAGTAGTATGGACTCGGCTACGGGCGTCAGTCAGCCCCAGCATTTT	CASSMDSATGVSQPQHF
TRBJ1-1	NA	NA	TRBV7-7	TGTGCTAGCATGGAAGGGGCGAACACTGAAGCTTTCTTT	CASMEGANTEAFF
TRBJ1-2	NA	TRBD1	TRBV28	TGTGCCAGCAGCCCCCCGGATCCGGGAGGGACAGTAGTTAACTATGGCTACACCTTC	CASSPPDPGGTVVNYGYTF
TRBJ2-1	NA	TRBD2	TRBV13	TGTGCCAGCAGCTACGCGAGCGGGGGGGCCGGGTTCTTC	CASSYASGGAGFF
TRBJ1-4	NA	NA	TRBV10-3	TGTGCCATCAGTGAAGCAGGGGATAATGAAAAACTGTTTTTT	CAISEAGDNEKLFF
TRBJ1-2	NA	NA	TRBV28	TGTGCCAGCAGAGTCCCCGTGGGAACGGGATATGGCTACACCTTC	CASRVPVGTGYGYTF
TRBJ2-6	NA	TRBD1	TRBV6-5	TGTGCCAGCAGTTACGACAGGGCTGGGGCCAACGTCCTGACTTTC	CASSYDRAGANVLTF
TRBJ2-7	NA	NA	TRBV19	TGTGCCAGTAGCAGGAAGATCTCCTACGAGCAGTACTTC	CASSRKISYEQYF
TRBJ1-1	NA	NA	TRBV19	TGTGCCAGTAGGAAGCAGGGCTCTAACACTGAAGCTTTCTTT	CASRKQGSNTEAFF
TRBJ2-4	NA	NA	TRBV27	TGTGCCAGCAGTTTATCGTACCTAGGCAAAAACATTCAGTACTTC	CASSLSYLGKNIQYF
TRBJ2-7	NA	NA	TRBV18	TGTGCCAGCTCACTCGGGGGACGCGAGCAGTACTTC	CASSLGGREQYF
TRBJ1-1	NA	NA	TRBV28	TGTGCCAGCAGTCGGGGATTACTGAACACTGAAGCTTTCTTT	CASSRGLLNTEAFF
TRBJ1-2	NA	NA	TRBV5-5	TGTGCCAGCAGCGACGGCGGGCAGGTGGTGGGGGGCTACACCTTC	CASSDGGQVVGGYTF
TRBJ1-2	NA	NA	TRBV5-6	TGTGCCAGCAGCTTGGCCCAGGGCGTCTATGGCTACACCTTC	CASSLAQGVYGYTF
TRBJ2-2	NA	TRBD2	TRBV7-3	TGTGCCAGCAGCTTAAGGGTAGCGGGATTGAACACCGGGGAGCTGTTTTTT	CASSLRVAGLNTGELFF
TRBJ2-7	NA	NA	TRBV5-1	TGCGCCAGCAGTAAGGGGAACGAGCAGTACTTC	CASSKGNEQYF
TRBJ1-3	NA	NA	TRBV4-1	TGCGCCAGCGCGGACTTAAGGGGGGGAAACACCATATATTTT	CASADLRGGNTIYF
TRBJ2-7	once	TRBD1	TRBV27	TGTGCCAGCAGTACCCGGGACAGATTCTACGAGCAGTACTTC	CASSTRDRFYEQYF
TRBJ1-1	NA	TRBD1	TRBV5-1	TGCGCCAGCAGGGTGACAGGGATCAACACTGAAGCTTTCTTT	CASRVTGINTEAFF
TRBJ2-5	NA	NA	TRBV5-4	TGTGCCAGCAGCAGGGACACCGAGACCCAGTACTTC	CASSRDTETQYF
TRBJ2-1	NA	NA	TRBV6-1	TGTGCCAGCAGTGAACTCCCGGGGGGCGGGGAGCAGTTCTTC	CASSELPGGGEQFF
TRBJ2-1	NA	NA	TRBV11-2	TGTGCCAGCAGCTTTGAGGGGGGGCGCAACAATGAGCAGTTCTTC	CASSFEGGRNNEQFF
TRBJ2-1	NA	NA	TRBV18	TGTGCCAGCTCACCGGGACTCCCGAATGAGCAGTTCTTC	CASSPGLPNEQFF
TRBJ1-5	NA	NA	TRBV25-1	TGTGCCAGCAGTCCCGGGGGGGGGATTCAGCCCCAGCATTTT	CASSPGGGIQPQHF
TRBJ2-1	NA	TRBD2	TRBV7-2	TGTGCCAGCAGCTTCGGACTAGCGGGAGTGGTTGAGCAGTTCTTC	CASSFGLAGVVEQFF
TRBJ1-4	few	NA	TRBV2	TGTGCCAGTTTCTGGAGAGCTCCCACTAATGAAAAACTGTTTTTT	CASFWRAPTNEKLFF
TRBJ1-5	NA	NA	TRBV28	TGTGCCAGCAGATCTCAGGGGAGGGGACAGCCCCAGCATTTT	CASRSQGRGQPQHF
TRBJ1-3	NA	NA	TRBV4-1	TGCGCCAGCAGCCGACAGATCTCTGGAAACACCATATATTTT	CASSRQISGNTIYF